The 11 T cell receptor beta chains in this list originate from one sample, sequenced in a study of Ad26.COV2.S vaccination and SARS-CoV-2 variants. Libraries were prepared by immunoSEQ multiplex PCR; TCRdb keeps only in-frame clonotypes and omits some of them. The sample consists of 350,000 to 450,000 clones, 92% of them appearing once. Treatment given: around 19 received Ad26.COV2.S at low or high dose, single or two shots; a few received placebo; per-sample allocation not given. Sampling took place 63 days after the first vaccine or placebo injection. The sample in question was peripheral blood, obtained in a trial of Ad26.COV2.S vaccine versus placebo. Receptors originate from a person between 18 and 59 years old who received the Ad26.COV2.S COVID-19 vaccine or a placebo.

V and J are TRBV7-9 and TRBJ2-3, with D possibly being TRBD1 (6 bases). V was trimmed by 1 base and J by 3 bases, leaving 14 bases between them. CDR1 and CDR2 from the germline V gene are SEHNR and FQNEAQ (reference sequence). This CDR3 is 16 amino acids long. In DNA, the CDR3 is TGTGCCAGCAGCTTAGGGCAACAGGGTCCAACAGATACGCAGTATTTT. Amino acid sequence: CASSLGQQGPTDTQYF. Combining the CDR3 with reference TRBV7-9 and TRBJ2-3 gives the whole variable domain DTGVSQNPRHKITKRGQNVTFRCDPISEHNRLYWYRQTLGQGPEFLTYFQNEAQLEKSRLLSDRFSAERPKGSFSTLEIQRTEQGDSAMYLCASSLGQQGPTDTQYFGPGTRLTVL.

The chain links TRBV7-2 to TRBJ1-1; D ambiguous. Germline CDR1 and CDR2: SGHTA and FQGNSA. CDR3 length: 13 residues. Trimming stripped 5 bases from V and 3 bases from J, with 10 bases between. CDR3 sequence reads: CASSPLLDTEAFF. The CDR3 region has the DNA TGTGCCAGCAGCCCCCTTTTGGACACTGAAGCTTTCTTT. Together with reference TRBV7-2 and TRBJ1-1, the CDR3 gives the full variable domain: GAGVSQSPSNKVTEKGKDVELRCDPISGHTALYWYRQSLGQGLEFLIYFQGNSAPDKSGLPSDRFSAERTGGSVSTLTIQRTQQEDSAVYLCASSPLLDTEAFFGQGTRLTVV.

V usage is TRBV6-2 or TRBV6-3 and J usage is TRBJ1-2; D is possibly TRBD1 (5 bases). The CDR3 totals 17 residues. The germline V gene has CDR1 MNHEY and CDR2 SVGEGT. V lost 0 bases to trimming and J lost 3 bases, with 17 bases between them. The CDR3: CASSYSSIGREYYGYTF. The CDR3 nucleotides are TGTGCCAGCAGTTACTCGTCGATCGGCAGGGAATACTATGGCTACACCTTC.

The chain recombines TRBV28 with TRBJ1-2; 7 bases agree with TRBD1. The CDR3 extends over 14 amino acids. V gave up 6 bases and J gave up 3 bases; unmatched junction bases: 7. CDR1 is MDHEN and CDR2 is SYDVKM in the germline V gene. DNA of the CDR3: TGTGCCAGCAGGCCGACAGACAGGGACTATGGCTACACCTTC. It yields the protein CASRPTDRDYGYTF.

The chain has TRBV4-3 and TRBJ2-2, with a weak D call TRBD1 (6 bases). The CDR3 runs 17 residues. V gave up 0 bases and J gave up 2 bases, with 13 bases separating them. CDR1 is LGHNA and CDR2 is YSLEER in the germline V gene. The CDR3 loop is CASSQDYLQGNTGELFF. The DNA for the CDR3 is TGCGCCAGCAGCCAAGATTATTTACAGGGAAACACCGGGGAGCTGTTTTTT.

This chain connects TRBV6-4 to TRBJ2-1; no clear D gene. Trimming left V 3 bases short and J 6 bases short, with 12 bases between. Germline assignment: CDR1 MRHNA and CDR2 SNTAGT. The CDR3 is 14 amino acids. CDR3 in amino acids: CASSERATSNEQFF. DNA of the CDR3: TGTGCCAGCAGTGAACGGGCAACGAGCAATGAGCAGTTCTTC.

This chain's CDR3 is CASSRTGANTEAFF. CDR3 coding DNA: TGTGCCAGCAGCCGGACAGGGGCGAACACTGAAGCTTTCTTT. The gene calls are TRBV3-1 (or the pseudogene TRBV3-2) and TRBJ1-1, with 9 nucleotides matching TRBD1. The J segment lost 1 base and the V segment lost 4 bases, leaving 1 base of the junction unmatched. The CDR3 loop spans 14 amino acids. CDR1 is LGHDT, CDR2 YNNKEL, per germline (reference sequence).

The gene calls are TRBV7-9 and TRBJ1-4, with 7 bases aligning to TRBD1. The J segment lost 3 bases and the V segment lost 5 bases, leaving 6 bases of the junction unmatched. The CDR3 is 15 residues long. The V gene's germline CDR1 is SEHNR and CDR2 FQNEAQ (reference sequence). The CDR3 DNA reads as TGTGCCAGCAGCACCTTGGGGACAGCTAATGAAAAACTGTTTTTT. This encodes CASSTLGTANEKLFF.

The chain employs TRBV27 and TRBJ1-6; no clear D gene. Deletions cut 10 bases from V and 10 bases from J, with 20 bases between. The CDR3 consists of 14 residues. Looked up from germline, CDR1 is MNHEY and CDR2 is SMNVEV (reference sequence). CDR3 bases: TGTGCCACCCGAGGCCAGCCGTTACTCTCACCCCTCCACTTT. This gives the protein CATRGQPLLSPLHF.

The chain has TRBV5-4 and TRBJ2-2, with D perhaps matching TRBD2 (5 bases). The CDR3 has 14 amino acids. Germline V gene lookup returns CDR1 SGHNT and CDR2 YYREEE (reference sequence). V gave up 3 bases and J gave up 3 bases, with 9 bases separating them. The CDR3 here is CASSYGLHTGELFF. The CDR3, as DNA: TGTGCCAGCAGCTACGGACTGCACACCGGGGAGCTGTTTTTT.

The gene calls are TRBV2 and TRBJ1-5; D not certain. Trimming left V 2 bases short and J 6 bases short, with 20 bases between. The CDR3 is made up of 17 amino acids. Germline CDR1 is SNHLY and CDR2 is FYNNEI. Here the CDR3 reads CASSERSGIVNGQPQHF. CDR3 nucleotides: TGTGCCAGCAGTGAACGCTCGGGAATTGTTAATGGTCAGCCCCAGCATTTT. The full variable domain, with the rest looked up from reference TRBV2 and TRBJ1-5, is EPEVTQTPSHQVTQMGQEVILRCVPISNHLYFYWYRQILGQKVEFLVSFYNNEISEKSEIFDDQFSVERPDGSNFTLKIRSTKLEDSAMYFCASSERSGIVNGQPQHFGDGTRLSIL.